This T cell receptor beta chain was sequenced during a study of graft-versus-host responses after intestinal transplantation. Produced via immunoSEQ multiplex PCR; TCRdb's table is partial and in-frame only. This table holds 75,000 to 90,000 clones, 85% to 90% found once. A word on this clone: Its antigen is unknown.

Study-level points and caveats: In recipient marrow, GvH clones were found, and some appeared first in ileum or blood.

The source material was unstimulated CD4+ T cells sorted from spleen or lymph node cells, sampled before intestinal transplant. This clonotype was sampled from a human donor who received an intestinal transplant.

In DNA, the CDR3 is TGTGCCAGCAGGGCCGGGTCCGTAAGAAACACCGGGGAGCTGTTTTTT. It encodes CASRAGSVRNTGELFF. The gene calls are TRBV7-2 and TRBJ2-2, with D unresolved. In germline, CDR1 is SGHTA, CDR2 FQGNSA. Deletions cut 6 bases from V and 2 bases from J, with 16 bases between. The CDR3 sequence is 16 residues long. Supplemented by reference TRBV7-2 and TRBJ2-2, the full variable domain reads GAGVSQSPSNKVTEKGKDVELRCDPISGHTALYWYRQSLGQGLEFLIYFQGNSAPDKSGLPSDRFSAERTGGSVSTLTIQRTQQEDSAVYLCASRAGSVRNTGELFFGEGSRLTVL.